This entry lists 20 T cell receptor beta chains sequenced from one sample in a study of CD8 T cells in ankylosing spondylitis. TCRdb re-derived calls from the 5' RACE reads in MiXCR, one entry per CDR3 protein. The sample lists approximately 150,000 distinct CDR3 sequences; 40% to 50% were seen once. The specimen sequenced was synovial fluid, either unsorted or a sorted T cell fraction (not recorded which). The receptors stem from a male donor with ankylosing spondylitis.

This chain links TRBV6-4 with TRBJ2-1, with D hard to call. CDR3 size: 14 residues. Trimming took 4 bases from V and 7 from J, leaving 14 bases between them. CDR1 and CDR2 from the germline V gene are MRHNA and SNTAGT. This CDR3 reads CASSAGPVPNEQFF. The CDR3 DNA reads as TGTGCCAGCAGTGCAGGACCGGTTCCAAATGAGCAGTTCTTC.

V gene TRBV20-1 combines with J gene TRBJ1-6; 10 nucleotides match TRBD1. The junction had 3 bases not matched to a gene; V was cut back by 4 bases and J by 6 bases. There are 14 residues in the CDR3. Germline CDR1 reads DFQATT; CDR2 reads SNEGSKA (reference sequence). The CDR3 spells CSATGTGANSPLHF. The CDR3 bases are TGCAGTGCTACAGGGACAGGGGCTAATTCACCCCTCCACTTT.

This clonotype appeared a few times. This chain links TRBV12-3 or TRBV12-4 with TRBJ2-1; D remains unclear. The CDR3 runs to 11 residues. V shed 2 bases and J shed 10 bases, with 6 bases lying between them. The CDR3 reads CASSLWLEQFF. CDR3 DNA sequence: TGTGCCAGCAGTTTATGGCTCGAGCAGTTCTTC.

This clonotype was observed a handful of times. This chain joins TRBV9 and TRBJ2-1, with D hard to call. V dropped 1 base and J dropped 5 bases, with 10 bases sitting between them. The CDR3 spans 14 residues. Germline V gene sequence: CDR1 SGDLS, CDR2 YYNGEE. CDR3 sequence reads: CASSVLVTDNEQFF. In nucleotides, the CDR3 is TGTGCCAGCAGCGTACTAGTAACCGACAATGAGCAGTTCTTC.

V gene TRBV12-3 or TRBV12-4 combines with J gene TRBJ2-2, with D uncertain. This CDR3 is built from 14 residues. V gave up 5 bases and J gave up 4 bases, with 11 bases separating them. This CDR3 reads CASSPIWGTGELFF. In DNA form, the CDR3 reads TGTGCCAGCAGTCCCATCTGGGGCACCGGGGAGCTGTTTTTT.

This chain connects TRBV25-1 to TRBJ2-1; TRBD2 aligns across 7 bases. The CDR3 contains 17 residues. V shed 5 bases and J 6 bases; nucleotides not matched to a gene: 16. Germline CDR1 is MGHDK and CDR2 is SYGVNS. For the CDR3, the DNA is TGTGCCAGCAGTCAACTTCGTGGACTAGATAGGGTCAATGAGCAGTTCTTC. It codes for CASSQLRGLDRVNEQFF.

This clonotype was recorded a few times. V usage is TRBV25-1 and J usage is TRBJ2-1; 10 nucleotides agree with TRBD1. The CDR3 contains 14 residues. Germline lookup yields CDR1 MGHDK and CDR2 SYGVNS. With V trimmed by 6 bases and J by 8 bases, 7 bases remained unmatched. CDR3 coding DNA: TGTGCCAGCAGCGGGACAGGGGACAGTGATGAGCAGTTCTTC. Protein product: CASSGTGDSDEQFF.

A few counts support this clonotype. The rearrangement joins TRBV12-3 or TRBV12-4 to TRBJ1-5; 7 bases map to TRBD1. The CDR3 contains 15 residues. V dropped 6 bases and J dropped 4; count of bases not matched to a gene: 9. The CDR3 protein is CASSLGTASNQPQHF. The CDR3 nucleotides are TGTGCCAGCAGCTTGGGGACAGCTTCGAATCAGCCCCAGCATTTT.

The rearrangement joins TRBV6-5 to TRBJ2-7; the D is unclear. V gave up 2 bases and J gave up 5 bases, with 13 bases separating them. The CDR3 is made up of 14 amino acids. CDR1 is MNHEY and CDR2 is SVGAGI in the germline V gene. The CDR3 DNA reads TGTGCCAGCAGTTACGGCAACAAGGGTCACGAGCAGTACTTC. It is translated as CASSYGNKGHEQYF.

This clonotype has only a few counts. The CDR3 DNA reads as TGTGCCAGCAGCTTTTACGGGGAAGAGACCCAGTACTTC. Protein product: CASSFYGEETQYF. The V call is TRBV11-3, the J call TRBJ2-5, with D perhaps matching TRBD2 (5 bases). Germline loops: CDR1 SGHNT, CDR2 YENEEA. V lost 3 bases and J lost 3, with 8 bases in between. This CDR3 contains 13 residues.

The DNA of the CDR3 is TGTGCCACCAGTGATTTGGGGGTAAGTGAGCAGTTCTTC. This gives the protein CATSDLGVSEQFF. This chain uses TRBV24-1 with TRBJ2-1; no firm D call. CDR1 and CDR2 (germline): KGHDR, SFDVKD. With 0 bases removed from V and 9 bases from J, the gap between germline ends came to 8 bases. The CDR3 runs to 13 residues.

This clonotype came up many times. The V call is TRBV7-9, the J call TRBJ2-1; D perhaps matches TRBD2 (5 bases). V lost 4 bases to trimming and J lost 7 bases, with 11 bases between them. Germline V gene sequence: CDR1 SEHNR, CDR2 FQNEAQ (reference sequence). This CDR3 is 13 amino acids long. CDR3 coding DNA: TGTGCCAGCAGCTGGGGAGACGGGAATGAGCAGTTCTTC. This codes for CASSWGDGNEQFF.

V gene TRBV3-1 combines with J gene TRBJ1-2; D is perhaps TRBD1 (5 bases). With 4 bases removed from V and 4 bases from J, the gap between germline ends came to 22 bases. CDR1 is LGHDT, CDR2 YNNKEL, per germline (reference sequence). The CDR3 has 17 amino acids. In DNA, the CDR3 is TGTGCCAGCAGCCCCTCCCCGTCGACACTAGGGGTCTATGGCTACACCTTC. Amino acids: CASSPSPSTLGVYGYTF.

The chain has TRBV28 and TRBJ2-1; D unclear. The CDR3 contains 15 residues. The V end was cut by 2 bases, the J end by 0 bases, with 8 bases between. Germline-derived CDR1 and CDR2 are MDHEN and SYDVKM. CDR3 amino acids: CASSLTICSYNEQFF. In DNA, the CDR3 is TGTGCCAGCAGTTTAACAATCTGCTCCTACAATGAGCAGTTCTTC.

This clonotype was detected only a few times. J is TRBJ2-7 and V is TRBV9; a possible D gene is TRBD1 (5 bases). Trimming stripped 5 bases from V and 0 bases from J, with 12 bases between. Germline assignment: CDR1 SGDLS and CDR2 YYNGEE. The CDR3 consists of 14 residues. This CDR3 is CASSHGASSYEQYF. DNA for the CDR3: TGTGCCAGCAGTCATGGGGCGAGCTCCTACGAGCAGTACTTC.

This clonotype was picked up a small number of times. The chain is built from TRBV4-2 and TRBJ2-1; D is undetermined. V was cut by 0 bases and J by 9 bases, with 21 bases left in between. The CDR3 length is 17 residues. CDR1 is LGHNA, CDR2 YNFKEQ, per germline. The CDR3 loop reads CASSQDLYGLLTAEQFF. The CDR3 bases are TGTGCCAGCAGCCAAGATTTATACGGGCTCCTTACGGCTGAGCAGTTCTTC.

The chain combines TRBV19 with TRBJ2-5; D possibly matches TRBD1 or TRBD2 (6 bases each). The CDR3 is made up of 14 amino acids. The germline V and J ends were trimmed by 1 base and 5 bases, with 11 bases remaining between them. Germline values: CDR1 LNHDA, CDR2 SQIVND (reference sequence). CDR3 amino acids: CASSIAGGNETQYF. As DNA, the CDR3 is TGTGCCAGTAGTATAGCCGGGGGCAACGAGACCCAGTACTTC.

The chain recombines TRBV20-1 with TRBJ2-1; 16 bases match TRBD2. Germline V CDR1 and CDR2: DFQATT, SNEGSKA (reference sequence). After removal of 4 bases from V and 7 bases from J, the junction contained 19 bases not matched to a gene. The CDR3 is 20 residues long. CDR3 coding DNA: TGCAGTGCTACGGGCCCCGGGACTAGCGGGGGGGCCCATGGGTCAAATGAGCAGTTCTTC. Translation: CSATGPGTSGGAHGSNEQFF.

This clonotype showed up just a few times. V and J are TRBV2 and TRBJ2-5; D may correspond to TRBD1 or TRBD2 (6 bases each). The CDR3 runs to 14 residues. Per germline, CDR1 SNHLY and CDR2 FYNNEI. Trimming took off 7 bases at V and 4 bases at J, with 16 bases between the two ends. The CDR3 DNA reads as TGTGCCAGCACCATAGCGTGGGGGGCAGAGACCCAGTACTTC. This gives the protein CASTIAWGAETQYF.

The chain recombines TRBV7-9 with TRBJ2-1; weak D call: TRBD1 (6 bases). V lost 5 bases and J 5 bases, leaving 16 bases between the germline ends. The CDR3 length is 15 residues. CDR1 and CDR2 from the germline V gene are SEHNR and FQNEAQ (reference sequence). The chain's CDR3 is CASSLQGPLDNEQFF. CDR3 nucleotides: TGTGCCAGCAGCCTTCAGGGGCCCTTGGACAATGAGCAGTTCTTC.